The present TCR beta chain was sequenced within a study of regulatory dendritic cells for organ transplantation (dated by TCRdb to the late 2010s). Broadly, across the study: TCRbeta repertoires were sequenced from sorted naive and memory CD4+ and CD8+ T cells before and after allostimulation with regulatory or mature dendritic cells.

What the authors observed across the whole study: Among the resting subsets, memory CD8+ T cells contained the most alloreactive TCR clonotypes. Repertoires were highly diverse in naive CD4+ and CD8+ T cells, less diverse in memory cells, and most oligoclonal in memory CD8+ cells. The authors pointed out considerable heterogeneity between individuals in the alloreactive memory CD8+ T cell pool, and only a couple of subjects were sequenced. Expansion of memory CD8+ clones was induced by allostimulation in both subjects, but more limited expansion appeared to be induced by regulatory dendritic cells than by mature dendritic cells.

After removal of 6 bases from V and 4 bases from J, the junction retains 2 bases not matched to a gene. The germline V gene yields MDHEN for CDR1 and SYDVKM for CDR2. The CDR3 has 13 amino acids, counting the end cysteine and phenylalanine. Solely the CDR3 DNA is kept, with 39 bases framed from the first base. FACS was used to sort CD4+ or CD8+ cells into naive T cells, defined as CD45RA+, and memory T cells, defined as CD45RO+. T cells for TCR sequencing came from a couple of healthy control subjects. For the mixed lymphocyte reactions, sorted T cell subsets left unstimulated acted as baseline controls. Genomic DNA was extracted with the Qiagen DNeasy Blood & Tissue Kit. Multiplexed two-step PCR with Vbeta-specific forward primers and Jbeta-specific reverse primers was used to amplify TCRbeta CDR3 regions. Through the immunoSEQ service, the TCRbeta libraries were run on an Illumina instrument for sequencing. From the authors' description of their analysis: V, D and J genes were assigned using IMGT annotation, and counts were corrected for multiplex PCR bias using synthetic CDR3 analogues. Repertoire clonality was computed in the immunoSEQ Analyzer as one minus normalized Shannon entropy. Fisher's exact test with Benjamini-Hochberg false discovery rate control was used to define clonal expansion, with two-tailed P<0.01. TCRdb limited this immuneACCESS table to in-frame rearrangements with V and J called. A share of clones is missing; checked studies link under half to unresolved V genes, and the rest is unexplained. The V and J calls and clone size were taken over from that table, and D and trimming were inferred from the DNA. For this sample there are approximately 35,000 clones; 70% to 90% appear just once. Together, the top ten hold approximately 0.059% of the sample.

With regard to this clone: Its cognate antigen has yet to be identified. The sample holds no much larger clone one base away, and base qualities are not on file.

Sequenced: naive CD4+ T cells from blood. Explained via the paper, the cell subset or site label denotes: CD45RA+ naive T cells. This chain is built from TRBV28 and TRBJ2-5; TRBD2 aligns with 10 central bases. The source of this sequence is a human donor in good health. The CDR3 protein sequence reads: CASRASGGETQYF. In nucleotide form, the sequence is TGTGCCAGCAGGGCTAGCGGGGGAGAGACCCAGTACTTC.